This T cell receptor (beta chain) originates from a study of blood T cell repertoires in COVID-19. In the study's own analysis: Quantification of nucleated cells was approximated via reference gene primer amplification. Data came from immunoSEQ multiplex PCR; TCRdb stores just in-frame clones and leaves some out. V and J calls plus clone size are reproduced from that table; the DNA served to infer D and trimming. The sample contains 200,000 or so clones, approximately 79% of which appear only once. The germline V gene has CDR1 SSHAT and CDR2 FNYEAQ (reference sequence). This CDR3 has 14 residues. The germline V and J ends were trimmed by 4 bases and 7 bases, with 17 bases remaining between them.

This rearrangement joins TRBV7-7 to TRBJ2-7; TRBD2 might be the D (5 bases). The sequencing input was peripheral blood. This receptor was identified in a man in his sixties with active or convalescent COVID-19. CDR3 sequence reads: CASSSQYGVGEQYF. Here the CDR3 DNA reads TGTGCCAGCAGCTCCCAGTACGGGGTCGGTGAGCAGTACTTC. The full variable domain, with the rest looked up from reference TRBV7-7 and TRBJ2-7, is GAGVSQSPRYKVTKRGQDVTLRCDPISSHATLYWYQQALGQGPEFLTYFNYEAQPDKSGLPSDRFSAERPEGSISTLTIQRTEQRDSAMYRCASSSQYGVGEQYFGPGTRLTVT.